This record covers a single TCR beta chain. The target antigen is unknown. The repertoire was sequenced with immunoSEQ multiplex PCR; TCRdb's copy has only in-frame clones and lacks some. The data show about 26,000 clones, roughly 76% seen once. The entry originates in a study of CD4 T cells in relation to SARS-CoV-2 and coronaviruses. In the study overall: ViraFEST: roughly 10-day antigen culture of PBMCs, then TCR beta CDR3 sequencing. Whole-study findings and limits: The cross-reactivity analysis covered only spike protein, not other viral proteins.

Trimming removed 6 bases from V and 6 bases from J, with 20 bases in between. The CDR3 contains 15 residues. Per the germline V gene, CDR1 is MNHEY and CDR2 is SVGAGI. CD4+ T cells from unexposed donors were obtained before the COVID-19 pandemic (2011-2018). After roughly 9 days of culture, CD4+ T cells were isolated. What was sequenced was CD4+ T cells from PBMCs, cultured in vitro. The TCR comes from a human donor in good health. This rearrangement joins TRBV6-5 to TRBJ1-1; tentatively, D is TRBD1 (6 bases). DNA of the CDR3: TGTGCCAGCAGGGCACCCCTCGGACAGCGCCCTGAAGCTTTCTTT. Protein product: CASRAPLGQRPEAFF.